This T cell receptor beta chain was recovered during a study of shared clonotypes between healthy human individuals. Study results and limitations: Relative to memory subsets, naive subsets generally showed larger estimated richness.

Concerning this clone itself: Antigen: not known.

V was clipped by 6 bases and J by 0 bases; unmatched bases: 6. CDR1 and CDR2 from the germline V gene are KGHSH and LQKENI. The CDR3 totals 16 residues. Adult Caucasians living in Nashville, Tennessee made up all of the donors. The study ran the assay at deep level. Profiling relied on immunoSEQ multiplex PCR, and the TCRdb table lists in-frame clones only, not all of them. The sample has about 1.1 million clones; more than 75% are singletons. The source material was memory CD4+ T cells from PBMCs. Subset denoted: CD45RA-negative fraction. The receptor was isolated from a young man in good health. Some clones in this sample may be carry-over from other donors' samples. The V gene is TRBV18, the J gene TRBJ2-2; TRBD1 matches at 8 bases. The CDR3 here is CASSQGQASNTGELFF. The CDR3 DNA sequence: TGTGCCAGCTCTCAGGGACAGGCTTCGAACACCGGGGAGCTGTTTTTT.